Each of the 28 T cell receptor beta chains below was sequenced from the same sample in a study of neurological immune-mediated disorders. TCRdb processed the 5' RACE reads anew with MiXCR; each CDR3 protein has one entry. The sample includes under 90,000 distinct CDR3 sequences, around 10% of them seen just once. The sequencing sample was made of PBMCs. The receptors were gathered from a man in his forties in good health.

This clonotype turned up a few times. The chain recombines TRBV2 with TRBJ2-7, with D perhaps given as TRBD1 or TRBD2 (6 bases each). V was trimmed by 10 bases and J by 6 bases, leaving 19 bases between them. Germline V CDR1 and CDR2: SNHLY, FYNNEI. The CDR3 consists of 13 residues. As DNA, the CDR3 is TGTGCCACCAAGGGGGGCCCAAATCCCGAGCAGTACTTC. Encoded protein: CATKGGPNPEQYF.

The rearrangement links TRBV6-1 to TRBJ2-1; tentatively, D is TRBD1 (5 bases). CDR3 length: 14 residues. Per germline, CDR1 MNHNS and CDR2 SASEGT. The V end was cut by 6 bases, the J end by 5 bases, with 14 bases between. CDR3 residues: CASSPTTENNEQFF. In DNA, the CDR3 is TGTGCCAGCAGCCCTACGACAGAAAACAATGAGCAGTTCTTC.

This clonotype was observed at least ten times. The chain is built from TRBV5-1 and TRBJ1-4, with D unresolved. The CDR3 is made up of 15 amino acids. V gave up 0 bases and J gave up 8 bases, with 14 bases separating them. The V gene's germline CDR1 is SGHRS and CDR2 YFSETQ. For the CDR3, the DNA is TGCGCCAGCAGCTTGGAGGCGGCCAAGGGCGAAAAACTGTTTTTT. This gives the protein CASSLEAAKGEKLFF.

This clonotype was counted at least ten times. This sequence joins TRBV11-3 and TRBJ2-1; 9 bases fit TRBD1. Germline CDR1 is SGHNT and CDR2 is YENEEA. The CDR3 length is 15 residues. The V and J ends lost 6 bases and 7 bases, in that order; junction bases with no gene match: 10. CDR3: CASSGTGTGINEQFF. CDR3 coding DNA: TGTGCCAGCAGTGGGACCGGGACAGGGATAAATGAGCAGTTCTTC.

V usage is TRBV6-1 and J usage is TRBJ1-5; 12 bases are a match to TRBD1. With V trimmed by 7 bases and J by 7 bases, 11 bases remained unmatched. Looked up from germline, CDR1 is MNHNS and CDR2 is SASEGT. The CDR3 totals 16 residues. CDR3 nucleotides: TGTGCCAGCATTCGAGGGGACAGGGGGCGAGGACAGCCCCAGCATTTT. Encoded protein: CASIRGDRGRGQPQHF.

This clonotype was seen ten or more times. The rearrangement links TRBV29-1 to TRBJ2-1; D is undetermined. CDR1 is SQVTM and CDR2 is ANQGSEA in the germline V gene. Trimming cost V 6 bases and J 6 bases, with 12 bases left between them. This CDR3 contains 12 residues. The CDR3 reads CSVGSWGNEQFF. Here the CDR3 DNA reads TGCAGCGTGGGGTCGTGGGGCAATGAGCAGTTCTTC.

In its sample, this clonotype was seen a few times. A much larger clone differs by one base, so this may be a read error. This chain uses TRBV21-1 with TRBJ2-7; the table's D call of TRBD1 was not tested on the DNA. TRBV21-1 is marked as a pseudogene. The CDR3 contains 18 residues. The CDR3 sequence: CASSKESETGGWDYDQYF. CDR3 in DNA: TGTGCCAGCAGCAAAGAGAGTGAAACAGGGGGTTGGGACTACGACCAGTACTTC.

This clonotype was counted ten times or more. The chain couples TRBV7-3 to TRBJ2-1; 9 bases agree with TRBD2. Trimming took 1 base from V and 7 from J; bases not matched to a gene: 11. Germline loops: CDR1 SGHTA, CDR2 FQGTGA. The CDR3 is 17 residues long. Here the CDR3 reads CASSLRAGGFSRNEQFF. DNA of the CDR3: TGTGCCAGCAGCTTAAGAGCGGGGGGCTTTAGTAGAAATGAGCAGTTCTTC.

This clonotype was counted at least ten times. The chain employs TRBV29-1 and TRBJ2-7; weak D call: TRBD1 (6 bases). Trimming shortened V by 4 bases and J by 5 bases, and 21 bases separated the two germline ends. Germline-derived CDR1 and CDR2 are SQVTM and ANQGSEA. The CDR3 sequence is 15 residues long. CDR3 nucleotides: TGCAGCGTTGTAGAGTCGGCAGGGGCGATCGACGAGCAGTACTTC. Protein product: CSVVESAGAIDEQYF.

The table lists this clonotype with many counts. The chain uses TRBV7-2 and TRBJ2-1; 8 bases align to TRBD2. CDR3 size: 16 residues. In germline, CDR1 is SGHTA, CDR2 FQGNSA. The trim removed 5 bases at V and 3 bases at J, leaving 9 bases unmatched. Written as DNA, the CDR3 is TGTGCCAGCAGCCCACAACCTAGCGGGTTCTACAATGAGCAGTTCTTC. It yields the protein CASSPQPSGFYNEQFF.

This clonotype was detected ten times or more. CDR3 protein: CSARVLGWETQYF. In DNA form, the CDR3 reads TGCAGTGCTAGAGTATTAGGGTGGGAGACCCAGTACTTC. The rearrangement uses TRBV20-1 and TRBJ2-5, with no clear D. The CDR3 has 13 residues. Germline V CDR1 and CDR2: DFQATT, SNEGSKA (reference sequence). V shed 1 base and J shed 5 bases, with 11 bases lying between them.

This clonotype has at least ten counts. The chain employs TRBV7-6 and TRBJ2-1; 14 bases are a match to TRBD2. This CDR3 is built from 18 residues. J lost 5 bases, V lost 1 base, and 7 bases had no gene match. Germline-derived CDR1 and CDR2 are SGHVS and FNYEAQ. The CDR3 loop is CASSLVMGLAGVNNEQFF. The CDR3 bases are TGTGCCAGCAGCTTAGTGATGGGACTAGCGGGAGTGAACAATGAGCAGTTCTTC.

This clonotype was picked up many times. The chain couples TRBV6-1 to TRBJ2-7; a possible D gene is TRBD1 (5 bases). V was shortened by 0 bases and J by 3 bases, with 12 bases between the two germline ends. Germline CDR1 reads MNHNS; CDR2 reads SASEGT. CDR3 length: 15 amino acids. DNA for the CDR3: TGTGCCAGCAGTGAAGCGGGGCAGAACTTCTACGAGCAGTACTTC. It is translated as CASSEAGQNFYEQYF.

The rearrangement uses TRBV7-2 and TRBJ2-5; TRBD2 matches 8 bases. From germline, CDR1 is SGHTA and CDR2 FQGNSA. V shed 4 bases and J 10 bases; nucleotides not matched to a gene: 14. CDR3 length: 15 amino acids. The CDR3 region is CASSSVGGLGIIQYF. The CDR3 DNA sequence: TGTGCCAGCAGCTCCGTTGGGGGACTAGGGATAATCCAGTACTTC.

This clonotype was counted many times. The chain links TRBV7-9 to TRBJ2-5; 10 positions match TRBD2. Germline values: CDR1 SEHNR, CDR2 FQNEAQ (reference sequence). V trimming: 5 bases; J trimming: 4 bases; junction bases outside the gene matches: 7. The CDR3 totals 15 residues. CDR3: CASSPTGTSVETQYF. DNA for the CDR3: TGTGCCAGCAGCCCGACCGGGACTAGCGTAGAGACCCAGTACTTC.

This clonotype was counted at least ten times. The chain is built from TRBV9 and TRBJ2-1, with D possibly TRBD1 on 5 matching bases. Germline loops: CDR1 SGDLS, CDR2 YYNGEE. The CDR3 length is 14 residues. V was pared by 4 bases and J by 4 bases, with 12 bases between. CDR3 sequence: CASSPSTGYNEQFF. Here the CDR3 DNA reads TGTGCCAGCAGCCCCTCTACAGGTTACAATGAGCAGTTCTTC.

This clonotype came up many times. CDR3 residues: CASSLGPGAQKDTQYF. CDR3 in DNA: TGCGCCAGCAGCTTGGGGCCAGGGGCCCAGAAGGATACGCAGTATTTT. The chain has TRBV5-1 and TRBJ2-3; perhaps TRBD1 as D (6 bases). The V gene's germline CDR1 is SGHRS and CDR2 YFSETQ. The CDR3 loop spans 16 amino acids. V gave up 0 bases and J gave up 6 bases, with 17 bases separating them.

This clonotype was picked up many times. V usage is TRBV5-1 and J usage is TRBJ1-1; D gene unclear. CDR3 length: 15 amino acids. The germline V and J ends were trimmed by 3 bases and 1 base, with 13 bases remaining between them. CDR1 SGHRS and CDR2 YFSETQ come from the germline V gene. In DNA form, the CDR3 reads TGCGCCAGCAGCTGGGCGGAACTTCAGAACACTGAAGCTTTCTTT. Protein: CASSWAELQNTEAFF.

This clonotype was seen once. A much larger clone differs from this one at a single base, so this may be a read error. V is TRBV18 and J is TRBJ2-7; tentatively, D is TRBD2 (5 bases). CDR1 and CDR2 from the germline V gene are KGHSH and LQKENI. V lost 10 bases and J lost 4, with 8 bases in between. This CDR3 is 10 amino acids long. The CDR3 sequence: CANTSYEQYF. CDR3 DNA: TGTGCCAACACTAGTTACGAGCAGTACTTC.

This clonotype occurred many times. The chain couples TRBV12-3 or TRBV12-4 to TRBJ1-5; D gene ambiguous. Between the trimmed V and J ends, which lost 3 bases and 4 bases, there was a span of 13 bases. The CDR3 consists of 15 residues. The CDR3 is CASSLMAQGNQPQHF. The CDR3 DNA sequence: TGTGCCAGCAGTTTGATGGCCCAAGGAAATCAGCCCCAGCATTTT.

This clonotype occurred many times. This CDR3 reads CASSSGLPSYGYTF. The CDR3 bases are TGTGCCAGCAGCTCGGGACTTCCGAGCTATGGCTACACCTTC. The genes are TRBV9 and TRBJ1-2, with D perhaps matching TRBD1 (5 bases). Germline V CDR1 and CDR2: SGDLS, YYNGEE. The CDR3 has 14 amino acids. Trimming removed 4 bases from V and 4 bases from J, with 14 bases in between.

V and J are TRBV6-1 and TRBJ2-1, with D possibly being TRBD1 (6 bases). The V and J ends lost 5 bases and 9 bases respectively, with 23 bases between them. Germline CDR1 is MNHNS and CDR2 is SASEGT. This CDR3 comprises 16 residues. In DNA, the CDR3 is TGTGCCAGCAGTTTCGCCCGAGAGCCACAGGGCGGTGAGCAGTTCTTC. Its translation: CASSFAREPQGGEQFF.

This clonotype came up many times. This rearrangement joins TRBV2 to TRBJ2-1, with 7 bases that match TRBD1. V lost 0 bases to trimming and J lost 4 bases; unmatched junction nucleotides: 6. The CDR3 consists of 16 residues. In germline, CDR1 is SNHLY, CDR2 FYNNEI. The CDR3 DNA follows: TGTGCCAGCAGTGAAGCGGGACAGATCCCTTACAATGAGCAGTTCTTC. It specifies CASSEAGQIPYNEQFF. The whole variable domain, remainder taken from reference TRBV2 and TRBJ2-1, is EPEVTQTPSHQVTQMGQEVILRCVPISNHLYFYWYRQILGQKVEFLVSFYNNEISEKSEIFDDQFSVERPDGSNFTLKIRSTKLEDSAMYFCASSEAGQIPYNEQFFGPGTRLTVL.

This rearrangement joins TRBV28 to TRBJ2-3, with 9 bases identical to TRBD1. V was pared by 3 bases and J by 6 bases, with 7 bases of the junction left unmatched. In germline, CDR1 is MDHEN, CDR2 SYDVKM. The CDR3 consists of 15 residues. CDR3 region: CASSLGTGLIDTQYF. CDR3 DNA sequence: TGTGCCAGCAGTTTGGGGACAGGGCTCATCGATACGCAGTATTTT.

The table lists this clonotype with many counts. This chain joins TRBV5-1 and TRBJ1-5, with unresolved D. V lost 1 base to trimming and J lost 0 bases, with 11 bases between them. The germline gives CDR1 SGHRS, CDR2 YFSETQ. The CDR3 is 16 residues long. CDR3 loop: CASSLTGRDSNQPQHF. The CDR3 nucleotides are TGCGCCAGCAGCTTGACGGGAAGGGATAGCAATCAGCCCCAGCATTTT.

The chain carries TRBV7-9 and TRBJ2-5, with D tentatively TRBD2 (5 bases). V shed 6 bases and J shed 4 bases, with 18 bases lying between them. The germline gives CDR1 SEHNR, CDR2 FQNEAQ (reference sequence). The CDR3 has 15 residues. The CDR3 here is CASSPPWTRGETQYF. CDR3 nucleotides: TGTGCCAGCAGTCCTCCCTGGACTCGGGGAGAGACCCAGTACTTC. Full variable domain (outside the CDR3, taken from reference TRBV7-9 and TRBJ2-5): DTGVSQNPRHKITKRGQNVTFRCDPISEHNRLYWYRQTLGQGPEFLTYFQNEAQLEKSRLLSDRFSAERPKGSFSTLEIQRTEQGDSAMYLCASSPPWTRGETQYFGPGTRLLVL.

This clonotype was observed many times. The genes are TRBV5-1 and TRBJ2-5; perhaps TRBD2 as D (5 bases). Germline assignment: CDR1 SGHRS and CDR2 YFSETQ. This CDR3 has 16 amino acids. Trimming left V 2 bases short and J 4 bases short, with 18 bases between. The CDR3 DNA reads TGCGCCAGCAGCTTACTGGTCGTGGGAGAGGGAGAGACCCAGTACTTC. Its protein product is CASSLLVVGEGETQYF.

This clonotype was recorded at least ten times. The chain uses TRBV10-2 and TRBJ2-2; 14 bases agree with TRBD2. This CDR3 has 18 amino acids. The V and J ends lost 5 bases and 0 bases, in that order; junction bases with no gene match: 5. Germline V gene lookup returns CDR1 WSHSY and CDR2 SAAADI. CDR3 nucleotide sequence: TGCGCCAGCAGTTACGGACTAGCGGGGGGCACGAACACCGGGGAGCTGTTTTTT. Its translation is CASSYGLAGGTNTGELFF.